The 26 T cell receptor beta chains listed next were all sequenced from one sample in a study of vaccination and CD4 T cells after COVID-19. Treatment reported: roughly 10-day PBMC culture with coronavirus spike peptide pools or control peptides (ViraFEST assay). These receptors have no known antigen. Sequencing of the DNA from cultured CD4+ T cells was carried out with the Oncomine TCR Beta short-read assay. One entry per CDR3 protein results from TCRdb running MiXCR on the PCR reads. The sample gives roughly 20,000 distinct CDR3 sequences, around 30% of which show up once; 17% is in the top ten. Sequencing input: cultured CD4+ T cells from blood. The source is a human donor with COVID-19.

This clonotype was detected only a few times. The chain has TRBV18 and TRBJ2-3; 7 positions match TRBD1. CDR3 length: 17 amino acids. Germline-derived CDR1 and CDR2 are KGHSH and LQKENI. Germline trimming cut 4 bases from V and 6 bases from J; bases unmatched to any gene: 16. CDR3 region: CASSQSGTETPGDTQYF. In DNA form, the CDR3 reads TGTGCCAGCTCACAATCCGGGACAGAGACCCCTGGGGATACGCAGTATTTT.

This clonotype has a handful of counts. This rearrangement joins TRBV10-2 to TRBJ1-5; 8 positions match TRBD1. From germline, CDR1 is WSHSY and CDR2 SAAADI. The CDR3 has 13 amino acids. The V and J ends lost 6 bases and 3 bases, in that order; junction bases with no gene match: 1. CDR3 DNA sequence: TGCGCCAGCAGCCAGGGGGCCAATCAGCCCCAGCATTTT. Residues: CASSQGANQPQHF.

The chain has TRBV27 and TRBJ2-6; D remains ambiguous. The CDR3 length is 14 residues. In germline, CDR1 is MNHEY, CDR2 SMNVEV (reference sequence). V lost 5 bases, J lost 0 bases, and 5 bases lay in between. The CDR3 loop reads CASSHPSGANVLTF. The CDR3 DNA sequence: TGTGCCAGCAGTCATCCCTCTGGGGCCAACGTCCTGACTTTC.

By proportion, this clonotype is medium-sized. The rearrangement uses TRBV27 and TRBJ2-3, with TRBD2 matching 14 bases. After removal of 3 bases from V and 2 bases from J, the junction contained 1 base not matched to a gene. The CDR3 has 16 amino acids. Germline CDR1 is MNHEY and CDR2 is SMNVEV (reference sequence). The CDR3 loop is CASSLTSGGVTDTQYF. The CDR3 DNA is TGTGCCAGCAGTTTGACTAGCGGGGGGGTCACAGATACGCAGTATTTT.

The count of this clonotype is one. The chain has TRBV2 and TRBJ2-3, with 11 bases fitting TRBD2. The length of the CDR3 is 15 residues. Trimming took 0 bases from V and 5 from J; bases not matched to a gene: 1. CDR1 and CDR2 from the germline V gene are SNHLY and FYNNEI. CDR3 DNA sequence: TGTGCCAGCAGTGAAGCTAGCGGGGGGGTAGATACGCAGTATTTT. Protein sequence: CASSEASGGVDTQYF.

The chain joins TRBV7-9 to TRBJ2-5, with a possible D match to TRBD2 (7 bases). This CDR3 is built from 14 residues. The V gene's germline CDR1 is SEHNR and CDR2 FQNEAQ (reference sequence). Trimming took 10 bases from V and 0 from J, leaving 15 bases between them. The CDR3 region is CATEGGAHQETQYF. In DNA, the CDR3 is TGTGCCACGGAGGGGGGGGCCCACCAAGAGACCCAGTACTTC.

This clonotype was detected only a few times. The chain has TRBV24-1 and TRBJ2-5; D is undetermined. Germline-derived CDR1 and CDR2 are KGHDR and SFDVKD. CDR3 size: 12 residues. The ends were cut back, 2 bases at V and 5 bases at J, with 5 bases in the middle. The CDR3, as DNA: TGTGCCACCAGTGATTCCGGGGAGACCCAGTACTTC. This codes for CATSDSGETQYF.

This rearrangement joins TRBV18 to TRBJ2-3; TRBD2 might be the D (7 bases). The CDR3 totals 14 residues. CDR1 and CDR2 from the germline V gene are KGHSH and LQKENI. The ends were cut back, 3 bases at V and 3 bases at J, with 10 bases in the middle. The DNA of the CDR3 is TGTGCCAGCTCACCCCGGGGGGCGACAGATACGCAGTATTTT. Its protein product is CASSPRGATDTQYF.

The rearrangement joins TRBV18 to TRBJ2-3; D gene uncertain. Deletions cut 3 bases from V and 1 base from J, with 8 bases between. Germline CDR1 reads KGHSH; CDR2 reads LQKENI. The CDR3 covers 14 residues. CDR3 nucleotide sequence: TGTGCCAGCTCACCTCTCGGTGGCACAGATACGCAGTATTTT. Translated, it gives CASSPLGGTDTQYF.

This clonotype appeared a few times. This rearrangement joins TRBV10-1 to TRBJ2-7; D may be TRBD1 (7 bases). Germline-derived CDR1 and CDR2 are WNHNN and SYGVQD (reference sequence). This CDR3 comprises 13 residues. CDR3 DNA: TGCGTCAGGGGGAGGCTTTTACCCTACGAGCAGTACTTC. This translates into CVRGRLLPYEQYF.

The CDR3 DNA reads TGTGCCAGCAGCCCCGGTCCCTGGGAGACCCAGTACTTC. This codes for CASSPGPWETQYF. V usage is TRBV5-5 and J usage is TRBJ2-5; D not certain. CDR1 SGHKS and CDR2 YYEKEE come from the germline V gene (reference sequence). Trimming took off 4 bases at V and 5 bases at J, with 12 bases between the two ends. The CDR3 loop spans 13 amino acids.

V gene TRBV11-3 combines with J gene TRBJ2-1; D is possibly TRBD1 (5 bases). Per germline, CDR1 SGHNT and CDR2 YENEEA. V was trimmed by 1 base and J by 0 bases, leaving 7 bases between them. The CDR3 has 15 residues. The CDR3 is CASSLGGRSYNEQFF. The CDR3 bases are TGTGCCAGCAGCTTAGGGGGCCGCTCCTACAATGAGCAGTTCTTC.

In regard to this clonotype: Relative to the germline gene, one junction end is altered; a read error may explain this. V gene TRBV6-2 or TRBV6-3 combines with J gene TRBJ1-2; no definite D call. CDR3 length equals 12 residues. Germline V gene sequence: CDR1 MNHEY, CDR2 SVGEGT. CDR3 DNA: TGTGCCAGCAGTTACGAGAGTAAGGGCTGCACCTTC. Translated, it gives CASSYESKGCTF.

This clonotype has a handful of counts. This rearrangement joins TRBV7-9 to TRBJ1-5, with a tentative D call TRBD1 (6 bases). Deletions cut 4 bases from V and 4 bases from J, with 11 bases between. Germline lookup yields CDR1 SEHNR and CDR2 FQNEAQ (reference sequence). This CDR3 region has 14 residues. This CDR3 is CASSYWGLNQPQHF. CDR3 sequence (DNA): TGTGCCAGCAGCTACTGGGGGCTAAATCAGCCCCAGCATTTT. Full variable domain (missing parts from reference TRBV7-9 and TRBJ1-5): DTGVSQNPRHKITKRGQNVTFRCDPISEHNRLYWYRQTLGQGPEFLTYFQNEAQLEKSRLLSDRFSAERPKGSFSTLEIQRTEQGDSAMYLCASSYWGLNQPQHFGDGTRLSIL.

CDR3 loop: CASAATGGAAGEQYF. Written as DNA, the CDR3 is TGCGCCAGCGCCGCGACGGGGGGCGCGGCTGGCGAGCAGTACTTC. This chain uses TRBV5-1 with TRBJ2-7; maybe TRBD2 (7 bases). Between the trimmed V and J ends, which lost 7 bases and 6 bases, there was a span of 23 bases. The CDR3 spans 15 residues. Germline V gives CDR1 SGHRS, CDR2 YFSETQ.

The V call is TRBV20-1, the J call TRBJ1-1; a possible D gene is TRBD1 (5 bases). Per germline, CDR1 DFQATT and CDR2 SNEGSKA (reference sequence). The V end was cut by 1 base, the J end by 6 bases, with 12 bases between. The CDR3 consists of 13 residues. The CDR3, as DNA: TGCAGTGCTAGAGTAGACAGTTTTTCTGAAGCTTTCTTT. This sequence encodes CSARVDSFSEAFF.

This clonotype has a handful of counts. This chain uses TRBV29-1 with TRBJ2-6; D may correspond to TRBD1 or TRBD2 (5 bases each). The V gene lost 6 bases and the J gene lost 0 bases, with 15 bases spanning the gap. Germline V lookup: CDR1 SQVTM, CDR2 ANQGSEA. CDR3 size: 16 residues. Written as DNA, the CDR3 is TGCAGCGTAACCGGGACGCCTCGCTCTGGGGCCAACGTCCTGACTTTC. Residues: CSVTGTPRSGANVLTF.

The chain recombines TRBV5-8 with TRBJ2-3; either TRBD1 or TRBD2 may supply D (6 bases each). Trimming took 0 bases from V and 0 from J, leaving 17 bases between them. The germline V gene encodes CDR1 SGHTS and CDR2 YDEGEE. This CDR3 is 18 amino acids long. This CDR3 is CASSLVWLGGTSTDTQYF. CDR3 DNA: TGTGCCAGCAGCTTGGTTTGGCTCGGGGGCACTAGCACAGATACGCAGTATTTT.

This clonotype appeared a few times. V gene TRBV27 combines with J gene TRBJ1-4, with D unclear. Germline CDR1 and CDR2: MNHEY and SMNVEV (reference sequence). CDR3 length equals 15 residues. Trimming took off 8 bases at V and 3 bases at J, with 16 bases between the two ends. Written as DNA, the CDR3 is TGTGCCAGCTCCTATCGTCAGCAACCTAATGAAAAACTGTTTTTT. Amino acids: CASSYRQQPNEKLFF.

This clonotype has only a few counts. This chain uses TRBV11-3 with TRBJ2-7, with TRBD1 matching 8 bases. This CDR3 has 13 residues. The V segment lost 5 bases and the J segment 5 bases; nucleotides outside the gene matches: 5. In germline, CDR1 is SGHNT, CDR2 YENEEA. CDR3 amino acids: CASSQGAVDEQYF. The CDR3 region has the DNA TGTGCCAGCAGCCAGGGGGCGGTAGACGAGCAGTACTTC. Combining the CDR3 with reference TRBV11-3 and TRBJ2-7 gives the whole variable domain EAGVVQSPRYKIIEKKQPVAFWCNPISGHNTLYWYLQNLGQGPELLIRYENEEAVDDSQLPKDRFSAERLKGVDSTLKIQPAELGDSAVYLCASSQGAVDEQYFGPGTRLTVT.

This clonotype was seen a handful of times. The chain has TRBV7-2 and TRBJ2-7, with TRBD2 identical over 10 bases. CDR1 SGHTA and CDR2 FQGNSA come from the germline V gene. The CDR3 spans 14 residues. Trimming removed 5 bases from V and 4 bases from J; junction bases left unmatched: 5. The DNA of the CDR3 is TGTGCCAGCAGCCCACTAGCGGGGCTTTACGAGCAGTACTTC. Amino acid sequence: CASSPLAGLYEQYF.

The chain recombines TRBV5-4 with TRBJ2-5, with D hard to call. Trimming took 0 bases from V and 5 from J, leaving 8 bases between them. CDR3 length equals 13 residues. Germline assignment: CDR1 SGHNT and CDR2 YYREEE (reference sequence). In DNA, the CDR3 is TGTGCCAGCAGCTTGGGGCAGATCGAGACCCAGTACTTC. Residues: CASSLGQIETQYF.

The chain is built from TRBV29-1 and TRBJ2-3; D is tentatively TRBD1 or TRBD2 (5 bases each). CDR3 length: 15 amino acids. Trimming shortened V by 6 bases and J by 1 base, and 17 bases separated the two germline ends. The germline V gene has CDR1 SQVTM and CDR2 ANQGSEA. This CDR3 is CSVTTGTTGTDTQYF. As DNA, the CDR3 is TGCAGCGTCACTACCGGGACCACTGGCACAGATACGCAGTATTTT.

The J gene is TRBJ2-3, the V gene TRBV5-6, with 7 bases identical to TRBD2. The CDR3 sequence is 17 residues long. Germline V gene data show CDR1 as SGHDT and CDR2 as YYEEEE. J gave up 1 base and V 4 bases, and 12 bases lay outside the gene matches. CDR3 DNA sequence: TGTGCCAGCAGCGCCAGGGCTAGCGGAACCCGCACAGATACGCAGTATTTT. It is translated as CASSARASGTRTDTQYF.

V usage is TRBV2 and J usage is TRBJ1-4; no clear D gene. The CDR3 loop spans 15 amino acids. Germline CDR1 reads SNHLY; CDR2 reads FYNNEI. V was cut by 6 bases and J by 2 bases, with 13 bases left in between. CDR3 residues: CASSNFQMTNEKLFF. The DNA for the CDR3 is TGTGCCAGCAGCAACTTCCAGATGACTAATGAAAAACTGTTTTTT.

There are a few counts of this clonotype. This sequence joins TRBV19 and TRBJ1-2; D perhaps matches TRBD1 (5 bases). CDR1 is LNHDA and CDR2 is SQIVND in the germline V gene (reference sequence). V was clipped by 10 bases and J by 4 bases, with 13 bases between them. The CDR3 totals 12 residues. The CDR3 here is CATNRRPYGYTF. Here the CDR3 DNA reads TGTGCCACCAACAGGCGCCCCTATGGCTACACCTTC.